Listed below are T cell receptor beta chains from one sample, sequenced in a study of vaccination effects on CD4 cells after COVID-19. Which antigens these TCRs recognize remains unknown. TCRdb keeps only in-frame clones here, not all; method: immunoSEQ multiplex PCR. The data hold 40,000 or so clones, with 82% observed a single time. The sample consisted of CD4+ T cells from PBMCs cultured without peptide, taken before COVID-19 vaccination. The receptors come from a human donor who received a COVID-19 vaccine. Both conserved end residues are part of each CDR3. A D gene is named only where the DNA matches it firmly. Some rows mark clone size as missing; the rest say once, few, many or name a class of expanded clone.

j_gene,v_gene,d_gene,abundance,CDR3aa,CDR3nt
TRBJ2-1,TRBV24-1,TRBD1,-,CATSDPGQVYNEQFF,TGTGCCACCAGTGATCCGGGACAGGTTTACAATGAGCAGTTCTTC
TRBJ2-2,TRBV19,TRBD1,-,CASGQGAGELFF,TGTGCCAGTGGACAGGGGGCCGGGGAGCTGTTTTTT
TRBJ2-1,TRBV5-6,-,few,CASSVLQGTEQFF,TGTGCCAGCAGCGTCCTCCAGGGAACTGAGCAGTTCTTC
TRBJ2-3,TRBV6-5,-,-,CATWDGGTDTQYF,TGTGCCACCTGGGACGGTGGCACAGATACGCAGTATTTT
TRBJ2-1,TRBV3-1/TRBV3-2,-,-,CASSQESSVGQFF,TGTGCCAGCAGCCAAGAGTCCTCAGTTGGGCAGTTCTTC
TRBJ1-1,TRBV7-2,-,-,CASSTYRRSEAFF,TGTGCCAGCAGCACGTATCGGAGGTCTGAAGCTTTCTTT
TRBJ2-2,TRBV15,-,-,CATSKLPGAGTGELFF,TGTGCCACCAGCAAATTACCCGGGGCAGGAACCGGGGAGCTGTTTTTT
TRBJ1-5,TRBV19,-,once,CASSLGPSSGNQPQHF,TGTGCCAGTAGTCTCGGACCTTCTTCGGGCAATCAGCCCCAGCATTTT
TRBJ2-4,TRBV4-1,-,once,CASSQVDRLGNIQYF,TGCGCCAGCAGCCAGGTGGACCGACTCGGGAACATTCAGTACTTC
TRBJ1-1,TRBV19,TRBD1,-,CASKGDRQNTEAFF,TGTGCCAGTAAAGGGGACAGACAGAACACTGAAGCTTTCTTT
TRBJ2-5,TRBV7-2,TRBD2,-,CASSSTSGSETQYF,TGTGCCAGCAGCTCTACTAGCGGGTCCGAGACCCAGTACTTC
TRBJ2-2,TRBV30,TRBD1,-,CAWRGQGYGELFF,TGTGCCTGGAGAGGACAGGGGTACGGGGAGCTGTTTTTT
TRBJ1-2,TRBV6-6,TRBD1,-,CASSYATGTGFLGYTF,TGTGCCAGCAGTTACGCGACCGGGACAGGGTTTCTGGGCTACACCTTC
TRBJ1-2,TRBV29-1,-,-,CSARRQSLAYGYTF,TGCAGCGCGCGAAGACAGTCCTTGGCTTATGGCTACACCTTC
TRBJ2-3,TRBV6-4,TRBD2,-,CASSDRGGGTDTQYF,TGTGCCAGCAGTGACCGTGGGGGGGGCACAGATACGCAGTATTTT
TRBJ2-3,TRBV19,-,-,CASSIGQIHTDTQYF,TGTGCCAGTAGTATCGGGCAGATACACACAGATACGCAGTATTTT
TRBJ1-2,TRBV2,TRBD1,few,CASRSGTGSGGYTF,TGTGCCAGCAGGTCCGGGACAGGGTCGGGTGGCTACACCTTC
TRBJ1-5,TRBV6-6,-,-,CASSLPGQYSNQPQHF,TGTGCCAGCAGCCTACCTGGACAGTATAGCAATCAGCCCCAGCATTTT
TRBJ1-1,TRBV11-2,-,few,CASSTQGNTEAFF,TGTGCCAGCAGTACACAGGGGAACACTGAAGCTTTCTTT
TRBJ2-3,TRBV7-8,TRBD1,once,CASSKNRGIEDTQYF,TGTGCCAGCAGCAAGAACAGGGGTATTGAGGATACGCAGTATTTT
TRBJ1-2,TRBV4-1,-,-,CASSQDVGGIYGYTF,TGCGCCAGCAGCCAAGACGTAGGGGGGATTTATGGCTACACCTTC
TRBJ2-3,TRBV6-5,-,-,CASTMDPNNPDTQYF,TGTGCCAGCACTATGGACCCGAACAACCCAGATACGCAGTATTTT
TRBJ1-4,TRBV27,TRBD1,few,CASSPTGQAEKLFF,TGTGCCAGCAGTCCTACGGGACAGGCTGAAAAACTGTTTTTT
TRBJ1-4,TRBV28,-,-,CASSLTATNEKLFF,TGTGCCAGCAGTTTGACAGCAACTAATGAAAAACTGTTTTTT
TRBJ1-2,TRBV7-2,TRBD1,once,CASSLPGTGTGYGYTF,TGTGCCAGCAGCTTACCCGGGACAGGGACTGGGTATGGCTACACCTTC
TRBJ2-5,TRBV7-3,TRBD2,-,CASSPGEGIGETQYF,TGTGCCAGCAGCCCCGGGGAGGGAATAGGGGAGACCCAGTACTTC
TRBJ1-6,TRBV29-1,TRBD1,-,CSVGRDRASPLHF,TGCAGCGTTGGGCGCGACAGGGCTTCACCCCTCCACTTT
TRBJ1-2,TRBV4-3,-,-,CASSQALQVNYGYTF,TGCGCCAGCAGCCAAGCCTTACAGGTGAACTATGGCTACACCTTC